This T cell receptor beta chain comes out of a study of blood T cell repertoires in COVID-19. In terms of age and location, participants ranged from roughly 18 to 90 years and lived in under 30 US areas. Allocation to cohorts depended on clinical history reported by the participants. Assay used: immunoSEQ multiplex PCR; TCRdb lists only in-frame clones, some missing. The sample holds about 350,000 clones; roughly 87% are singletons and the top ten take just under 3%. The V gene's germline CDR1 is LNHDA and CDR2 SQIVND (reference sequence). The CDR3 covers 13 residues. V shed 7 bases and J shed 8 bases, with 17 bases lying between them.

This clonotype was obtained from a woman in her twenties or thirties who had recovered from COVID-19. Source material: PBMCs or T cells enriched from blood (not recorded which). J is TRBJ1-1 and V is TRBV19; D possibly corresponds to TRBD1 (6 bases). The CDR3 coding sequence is TGTGCCAGTACCCTGGGAGGGGGTTCCGAAGCTTTCTTT. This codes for CASTLGGGSEAFF.